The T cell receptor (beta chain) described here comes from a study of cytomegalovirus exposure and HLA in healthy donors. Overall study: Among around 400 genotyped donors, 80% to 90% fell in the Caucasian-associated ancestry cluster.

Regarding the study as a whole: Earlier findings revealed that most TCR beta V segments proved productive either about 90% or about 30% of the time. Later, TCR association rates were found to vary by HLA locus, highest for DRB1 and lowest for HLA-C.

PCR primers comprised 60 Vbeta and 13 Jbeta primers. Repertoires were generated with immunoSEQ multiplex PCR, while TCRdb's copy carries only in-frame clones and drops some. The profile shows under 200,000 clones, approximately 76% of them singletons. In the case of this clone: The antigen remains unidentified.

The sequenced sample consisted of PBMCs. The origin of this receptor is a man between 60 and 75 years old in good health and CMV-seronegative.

CDR3 in DNA: TGTGCCAGCAGCCCCACCGCGGCGGGGGGACTTGAGCAGTTCTTC. Amino acids: CASSPTAAGGLEQFF. This chain uses TRBV7-3 with TRBJ2-1; 8 bases map to TRBD2. Per germline, CDR1 SGHTA and CDR2 FQGTGA. The CDR3 sequence is 15 residues long. Unmatched junction bases numbered 12, after V lost 5 bases and J lost 9 bases.